This entry concerns a single TCR beta chain. This clone was seen once. Its antigen target is currently unknown. Relative to the germline gene, one junction end is altered; a read error may explain this. The CDR3 regions of human TCRbeta chains were analyzed by immunosequencing. The original methods were these. Repertoire TCRs were matched against a reference library of SARS-CoV-2-specific TCRs generated with the MIRA antigen-specificity platform. Breadth was defined as the fraction of unique TCRs that were SARS-CoV-2-associated, and depth was defined as the fraction of total T cells that were SARS-CoV-2-associated. Each spike-specific TCR was assigned to its reactive spike region and to a CD4 or CD8 class using the MIRA data. Log10-transformed breadth and depth values were compared by one-way ANOVA with Sidak's multiple comparisons tests. In its TCRdb copy, this immuneACCESS table keeps in-frame sequences only and misses some clones. Where compared with another copy, unresolved V genes explain less than half of these, and the others have no known cause. V and J calls and clone size are copied from that table; D and trimming were computed from the DNA. In all, the sample holds tens of thousands of clones, and over 75% of those were seen once. The biggest ten clones account for about 15% of the sample.

The CDR3 holds 12 amino acids from the cysteine to the phenylalanine. The entry retains the CDR3 DNA only, 36 bases that are in frame from base 1. From the germline V gene (reference sequence), CDR1 is MNHNY and CDR2 is SVGAGI. This entry comes from a study of T cell responses to AZD1222 COVID-19 vaccine (dated by TCRdb to about 2021). Turning to the overall study: TCR sequencing was performed for more than 230 trial participants, of whom some 200 were given two doses of AZD1222 and approximately 26 were given two doses of MenACWY control vaccine. Trial participants were enrolled by age into subgroups of 18-55, 56-69 and 70-plus years, and about 150, 27 and 61 TCR-sequenced participants, respectively, were included in these subgroups.

Read against the paper, the sample's time point label means: about 28 days (+/-7) after the second vaccine dose. AZD1222 recipients whose second dose came at about 4 weeks and those whose second dose came at about 12 weeks were combined into one group, since spike-specific TCR depth and breadth did not differ between the two schedules. The vaccinee samples were drawn from two UK trials, COV001 and COV002, one of which was a single-blind randomized controlled phase 2/3 trial testing AZD1222 (ChAdOx1 nCoV-19) in healthy adults. Trial participant PBMC samples were collected at day 0 and day 28 after the second dose for TCRbeta chain sequencing. Beyond this particular receptor, the publication reports: The vaccine-associated CD4 TCRs covered the entire spike protein, and the dominant responses fell in regions 160-218 and 743-854. In the small 56-69-year group, the increase in depth fell short of significance, most likely because of low power. Conclusions about previously exposed vaccinees were limited because only a handful of AZD1222 recipients were SARS-CoV-2 seropositive at baseline. After two AZD1222 doses, both the breadth and the depth of spike-specific TCRs were significantly higher than at day 0 and than in MenACWY recipients. Most participants were white British and females outnumbered males, and the authors suggested that clonal diversity may have been underestimated. Nearly half of unique spike-specific TCRs reportedly recognized epitopes outside regions mutated in the B.1.351 and B.1.1.7 variants. No day 14 peak-response samples were available, so repertoires were characterized only after the peak T cell response.

The chain employs TRBV6-6 and TRBJ2-7; the D gene assignment is ambiguous. The sequences come from peripheral blood, collected 28 days after the second AZD1222 dose. The sequence was obtained from an adult who received the AZD1222 COVID-19 vaccine. The nucleotide sequence is given as TGCACGAGTGGCCAGCTGGCCTACGAGCAGTACTTC. Its product reads: CTSGQLAYEQYF.